One and the same sample provided the 22 T cell receptor beta chains below, sequenced in a study of T cells in Graves' hyperthyroidism and ophthalmopathy. Using RNA transcripts as the source, TCR beta CDR3 regions were amplified. During a first-round RT-PCR of the TCR CDR3, the HTBI primer set was used. TCRdb analysed the multiplex PCR reads with MiXCR anew, one entry per CDR3 protein. The profile shows nearly 600,000 distinct CDR3 sequences, approximately 15% of them singletons. The sequenced sample consisted of blood. Receptor source: a woman in her 30s with Graves' hyperthyroidism that later progressed to Graves' ophthalmopathy.

This clonotype has only a few counts. The J gene is TRBJ2-3, the V gene TRBV19; no clear D. V dropped 1 base and J dropped 3 bases, with 5 bases sitting between them. The CDR3 runs to 13 residues. Germline V gives CDR1 LNHDA, CDR2 SQIVND (reference sequence). The CDR3 spells CASSIGRTDTQYF. CDR3 nucleotide sequence: TGTGCCAGTAGTATAGGCAGAACAGATACGCAGTATTTT.

The sample holds many counts of this clonotype. V is TRBV7-2 and J is TRBJ2-1; 10 positions agree with TRBD2. V shed 4 bases and J 4 bases; nucleotides not matched to a gene: 7. CDR1 and CDR2 (germline): SGHTA, FQGNSA. The CDR3 is 16 amino acids. The CDR3, as DNA: TGTGCCAGCAGCTCTCCAACTAGCGGGAATTACAATGAGCAGTTCTTC. Protein product: CASSSPTSGNYNEQFF.

This clonotype was seen repeatedly, ten times or more. The J gene is TRBJ2-7, the V gene TRBV13; D perhaps matches TRBD2 (6 bases). V gave up 4 bases and J gave up 3 bases, with 13 bases separating them. Germline V lookup: CDR1 PRHDT, CDR2 FYEKMQ (reference sequence). The CDR3 length is 14 residues. Written as DNA, the CDR3 is TGTGCCAGCAGCTCTCGGCTAGCGTTCTACGAGCAGTACTTC. Amino acid sequence: CASSSRLAFYEQYF.

This clonotype has a count of ten or more. This rearrangement joins TRBV2 to TRBJ2-6; TRBD1 might be the D (6 bases). Trimming left V 7 bases short and J 2 bases short, with 12 bases between. CDR1 is SNHLY, CDR2 FYNNEI, per germline. The CDR3 is 15 amino acids. The CDR3 DNA reads as TGTGCCAGCAACGACAGGCGGGCTGGGGCCAACGTCCTGACTTTC. Translating it yields CASNDRRAGANVLTF.

V is TRBV14 and J is TRBJ1-2; TRBD1 is a possible D gene (5 bases). Deletions cut 0 bases from V and 0 bases from J, with 11 bases between. Germline V gene data show CDR1 as SGHDN and CDR2 as FVKESK. The CDR3 contains 16 residues. The CDR3 coding sequence is TGTGCCAGCAGCCAAGACCAAAGGGGAGCTAACTATGGCTACACCTTC. Translated: CASSQDQRGANYGYTF.

The rearrangement links TRBV11-3 to TRBJ2-2; D might be TRBD2 (7 bases). The CDR3 runs 22 residues. Germline loops: CDR1 SGHNT, CDR2 YENEEA. V was trimmed by 0 bases and J by 1 base, leaving 27 bases between them. The CDR3 sequence: CASSLEVGPGAHSGENTGELFF. CDR3 DNA: TGTGCCAGCAGCTTAGAAGTCGGACCAGGGGCGCACAGCGGGGAGAACACCGGGGAGCTGTTTTTT. Together with reference TRBV11-3 and TRBJ2-2, the CDR3 gives the full variable domain: EAGVVQSPRYKIIEKKQPVAFWCNPISGHNTLYWYLQNLGQGPELLIRYENEEAVDDSQLPKDRFSAERLKGVDSTLKIQPAELGDSAVYLCASSLEVGPGAHSGENTGELFFGEGSRLTVL.

This clonotype was detected ten times or more. This rearrangement joins TRBV27 to TRBJ1-4; perhaps TRBD1 as D (6 bases). The V end was cut by 8 bases, the J end by 8 bases, with 12 bases between. Germline V CDR1 and CDR2: MNHEY, SMNVEV (reference sequence). The length of the CDR3 is 12 residues. The CDR3 coding sequence is TGTGCCAGCGGACAGCTCTGGGAAAAACTGTTTTTT. This gives the protein CASGQLWEKLFF.

At least ten counts were recorded for this clonotype. V usage is TRBV24-1 and J usage is TRBJ2-2; D gene uncertain. V shed 3 bases and J shed 0 bases, with 13 bases lying between them. Germline V gene lookup returns CDR1 KGHDR and CDR2 SFDVKD. The CDR3 runs to 17 residues. The CDR3, as DNA: TGTGCCACCAGTGATACCCAGGACCAACCGAACACCGGGGAGCTGTTTTTT. It yields the protein CATSDTQDQPNTGELFF.

This clonotype was seen many times. This chain connects TRBV12-3 or TRBV12-4 to TRBJ2-7; 15 bases agree with TRBD2. CDR3 size: 15 residues. Trimming cost V 5 bases and J 3 bases; bases outside gene matches: 2. The chain's CDR3 is CASSGTSGGIYEQYF. CDR3 in DNA: TGTGCCAGCAGTGGGACTAGCGGGGGGATCTACGAGCAGTACTTC.

This clonotype was recorded a few times. The gene calls are TRBV9 and TRBJ1-4; the D gene is possibly TRBD1 (6 bases). The ends were cut back, 3 bases at V and 8 bases at J, with 8 bases in the middle. The CDR3 consists of 12 residues. CDR1 is SGDLS and CDR2 is YYNGEE in the germline V gene. The CDR3 DNA sequence: TGTGCCAGCAGCGGAACAGGGGAAAAACTGTTTTTT. This gives the protein CASSGTGEKLFF.

This clonotype was recorded once. At one of its ends the junction is not consistent with the germline gene, which may arise from a read error. This chain uses TRBV11-2 with TRBJ2-7; tentatively, D is TRBD1 (5 bases). Germline assignment: CDR1 SGHAT and CDR2 FQNNGV. The CDR3 extends over 17 amino acids. The chain's CDR3 is CASTLVRGSSTPYEQYF. The CDR3 nucleotides are TGTGCCAGCACCTTAGTAAGGGGCAGCTCCACCCCCTACGAGCAGTACTTC.

This rearrangement joins TRBV6-1 to TRBJ1-5; D remains unclear. Germline V gene lookup returns CDR1 MNHNS and CDR2 SASEGT. The CDR3 is 14 amino acids. V shed 4 bases and J shed 3 bases, with 10 bases lying between them. The CDR3 DNA reads TGTGCCAGCAGTGCCCTAGGGTTCAATCAGCCCCAGCATTTT. Protein sequence: CASSALGFNQPQHF.

About this clonotype itself: This could be a read error, since a much larger clone is one nucleotide away. The chain carries TRBV14 and TRBJ2-7; D is possibly TRBD1 or TRBD2 (5 bases each). Trimming cost V 4 bases and J 2 bases, with 18 bases left between them. The CDR3 length is 16 residues. Germline values: CDR1 SGHDN, CDR2 FVKESK. For the CDR3, the DNA is TGTGCCAGCAGCCCCAAGCAGCCTAAGGGACCCTACGAGCAGTACTTC. Translating gives CASSPKQPKGPYEQYF.

There are a few counts of this clonotype. The chain uses TRBV6-1 and TRBJ2-3; D remains ambiguous. The germline CDR1 and CDR2 sequences are MNHNS and SASEGT. V lost 5 bases and J 6 bases, leaving 12 bases between the germline ends. The CDR3 spans 13 residues. The CDR3 protein is CASSRTPWDTQYF. CDR3 DNA: TGTGCCAGCAGTCGTACCCCTTGGGATACGCAGTATTTT.

Notes on this clonotype: A much larger clone differs by one base, so this may be a read error. The rearrangement links TRBV11-1 to TRBJ1-1; TRBD1 agrees at 9 bases. Germline CDR1 is SGHAT and CDR2 is FQDESV (reference sequence). Unmatched junction bases numbered 5, after V lost 3 bases and J lost 3 bases. This CDR3 is 15 amino acids long. CDR3 region: CASSFGTGGYTEAFF. Written as DNA, the CDR3 is TGTGCCAGCAGCTTCGGAACAGGGGGCTACACTGAAGCTTTCTTT. Complete variable domain (other parts from reference TRBV11-1 and TRBJ1-1): EAEVAQSPRYKITEKSQAVAFWCDPISGHATLYWYRQILGQGPELLVQFQDESVVDDSQLPKDRFSAERLKGVDSTLKIQPAELGDSAMYLCASSFGTGGYTEAFFGQGTRLTVV.

This clonotype was counted many times. The chain links TRBV11-2 to TRBJ1-1; D ambiguous. V lost 6 bases to trimming and J lost 1 base, with 9 bases between them. This CDR3 contains 13 residues. Germline V gene data show CDR1 as SGHAT and CDR2 as FQNNGV. The CDR3 loop is CASRKISNTEAFF. CDR3 DNA sequence: TGTGCCAGCAGGAAGATTTCGAACACTGAAGCTTTCTTT. Complete variable domain (other parts from reference TRBV11-2 and TRBJ1-1): EAGVAQSPRYKIIEKRQSVAFWCNPISGHATLYWYQQILGQGPKLLIQFQNNGVVDDSQLPKDRFSAERLKGVDSTLKIQPAKLEDSAVYLCASRKISNTEAFFGQGTRLTVV.

This clonotype was counted many times. The chain recombines TRBV15 with TRBJ2-1; D not certain. The CDR3 covers 14 residues. Germline CDR1 LNHNV, CDR2 YYDKDF (reference sequence). Trimming shortened V by 0 bases and J by 3 bases, and 6 bases separated the two germline ends. CDR3 DNA: TGTGCCACCAGCAGAGATCCCGGCTACAATGAGCAGTTCTTC. This sequence encodes CATSRDPGYNEQFF.

This clonotype was observed once. A much larger clonotype is one base distant, so this may be a read error. J is TRBJ2-4 and V is TRBV15, with a tentative D call TRBD2 (7 bases). CDR3 length equals 13 residues. Germline CDR1 LNHNV, CDR2 YYDKDF (reference sequence). The CDR3 here is CVTSRGGENIQYF. CDR3 sequence (DNA): TGTGTCACCAGCAGAGGGGGGGAAAACATTCAGTACTTC.

The chain recombines TRBV9 with TRBJ2-7, with D possibly matching TRBD1 (6 bases). This CDR3 comprises 15 residues. V lost 0 bases and J 2 bases, leaving 12 bases between the germline ends. Germline CDR1 SGDLS, CDR2 YYNGEE. Here the CDR3 DNA reads TGTGCCAGCAGCGTAGCTGGGACAACTACCTACGAGCAGTACTTC. This codes for CASSVAGTTTYEQYF. Full variable domain (outside the CDR3, taken from reference TRBV9 and TRBJ2-7): DSGVTQTPKHLITATGQRVTLRCSPRSGDLSVYWYQQSLDQGLQFLIQYYNGEERAKGNILERFSAQQFPDLHSELNLSSLELGDSALYFCASSVAGTTTYEQYFGPGTRLTVT.

V usage is TRBV4-1 and J usage is TRBJ2-3; D unclear. CDR3 length: 14 residues. Trimming left V 0 bases short and J 6 bases short, with 10 bases between. Germline lookup yields CDR1 MGHRA and CDR2 YSYEKL. CDR3 in amino acids: CASSQDSIRDTQYF. For the CDR3, the DNA is TGCGCCAGCAGCCAAGATAGTATCAGGGATACGCAGTATTTT.

This clonotype has a count of ten or more. The chain is built from TRBV20-1 and TRBJ1-6, with unresolved D. V was cut by 0 bases and J by 5 bases, with 5 bases left in between. The CDR3 sequence is 13 residues long. CDR1 and CDR2 from the germline V gene are DFQATT and SNEGSKA (reference sequence). The CDR3, as DNA: TGCAGTGCTAGAGAGGGAAATAATTCACCCCTCCACTTT. It codes for CSAREGNNSPLHF.

The genes are TRBV25-1 and TRBJ1-4, with 10 bases identical to TRBD1. Per the germline V gene, CDR1 is MGHDK and CDR2 is SYGVNS. CDR3 length: 15 amino acids. Trimming cost V 7 bases and J 6 bases; bases outside gene matches: 8. CDR3 amino acids: CASTSPGQGHEKLFF. The CDR3 region has the DNA TGTGCCAGCACCTCCCCGGGACAGGGGCATGAAAAACTGTTTTTT.